The 13 T cell receptor beta chains below were found in one sample sequenced in a study of T cell changes during pregnancy in multiple sclerosis (dated by TCRdb to 2018 to 2020). Library creation used the immunoSEQ multiplex PCR assay. The source is immuneACCESS, and TCRdb retained only in-frame sequences with V and J called. Part of the clones is not carried over; for the studies checked, unresolved V genes explain less than half of this, and the remainder is unexplained. This sample gives tens of thousands of clones in total; approximately 90% of them show up just once. Of the sample, around 1% is held by the ten largest clones. The source material was peripheral blood, sampled before pregnancy. These receptors originate from a female donor with multiple sclerosis, enrolled in a pregnancy study.

This rearrangement joins TRBV20-1 to TRBJ2-3; unclear D gene. Germline CDR1 reads DFQATT; CDR2 reads SNEGSKA (reference sequence). The ends were cut back, 3 bases at V and 6 bases at J, with 7 bases in the middle. This CDR3 has 11 residues. The CDR3 here is CSASIADTQYF. DNA for the CDR3: TGCAGTGCTAGTATAGCTGATACGCAGTATTTT.

CDR3 sequence (DNA): TGTGCCAGCAGTTTCCTAGGGGGAGTGAACACCGGGGAGCTGTTTTTT. Residues: CASSFLGGVNTGELFF. This sequence joins TRBV6-5 and TRBJ2-2; TRBD1 is a possible D gene (6 bases). CDR1 MNHEY and CDR2 SVGAGI come from the germline V gene. This CDR3 comprises 16 residues. Trimming shortened V by 4 bases and J by 1 base, and 13 bases separated the two germline ends.

This chain connects TRBV7-8 to TRBJ1-1; TRBD1 matches at 8 bases. The CDR3 is made up of 14 amino acids. V dropped 2 bases and J dropped 5; count of bases not matched to a gene: 4. Germline loops: CDR1 SGHVS, CDR2 FQNEAQ. The DNA of the CDR3 is TGTGCCAGCAGCTTAACGACAGGGGTGACTGAAGCTTTCTTT. Encoded protein: CASSLTTGVTEAFF.

The CDR3 spells CASSTGQGAGNSPLHF. In DNA form, the CDR3 reads TGCGCCAGCAGCACGGGACAGGGGGCAGGTAATTCACCCCTCCACTTT. The chain recombines TRBV5-1 with TRBJ1-6; 12 bases align to TRBD1. The V segment lost 4 bases and the J segment 6 bases; nucleotides outside the gene matches: 5. The CDR3 is made up of 16 amino acids. Looked up from germline, CDR1 is SGHRS and CDR2 is YFSETQ.

The rearrangement joins TRBV2 to TRBJ2-1; TRBD2 aligns across 8 bases. Germline V gene data show CDR1 as SNHLY and CDR2 as FYNNEI. The CDR3 is 12 residues long. J lost 12 bases, V lost 6 bases, and 7 bases had no gene match. The CDR3 DNA reads TGTGCCAGCAGCGCCGCGGGGGGCAGGCAGTTCTTC. It specifies CASSAAGGRQFF.

This rearrangement joins TRBV7-8 to TRBJ1-4; tentative D call: TRBD1 (5 bases). The CDR3 loop spans 15 amino acids. Trimming took 3 bases from V and 12 from J, leaving 20 bases between them. Germline V gene data show CDR1 as SGHVS and CDR2 as FQNEAQ. The CDR3 is CASSLGTAGRGELFF. Here the CDR3 DNA reads TGTGCCAGCAGCTTGGGGACGGCGGGAAGAGGGGAACTGTTTTTT.

J is TRBJ2-7 and V is TRBV29-1; 10 bases agree with TRBD1. The CDR3 runs 14 residues. CDR1 SQVTM and CDR2 ANQGSEA come from the germline V gene. The junction had 8 bases not matched to a gene; V was cut back by 0 bases and J by 9 bases. DNA for the CDR3: TGCAGCGTTGAAGAGAGGGACAGGGGAATATGGCAGTACTTC. It encodes CSVEERDRGIWQYF.

This chain links TRBV25-1 with TRBJ1-2; D unresolved. CDR3 size: 13 residues. Per the germline V gene, CDR1 is MGHDK and CDR2 is SYGVNS. V was trimmed by 5 bases and J by 4 bases, leaving 11 bases between them. CDR3 loop: CASSTRHPYGYTF. The CDR3 DNA is TGTGCCAGCAGTACACGACATCCCTATGGCTACACCTTC.

This chain links TRBV9 with TRBJ1-2, with no clear D. V was pared by 3 bases and J by 4 bases, with 19 bases between. CDR3 size: 16 residues. Germline CDR1 reads SGDLS; CDR2 reads YYNGEE. The CDR3, as DNA: TGTGCCAGCAGCGCCCTCACCCGAGAGGGCATCTATGGCTACACCTTC. Its translation is CASSALTREGIYGYTF.

V and J are TRBV13 and TRBJ2-1; no definite D call. Germline V gene sequence: CDR1 PRHDT, CDR2 FYEKMQ (reference sequence). Trimming removed 1 base from V and 8 bases from J, with 12 bases in between. This CDR3 spans 14 amino acids. The CDR3 region is CASSLEETRDEQFF. As DNA, the CDR3 is TGTGCCAGCAGCTTAGAAGAGACCCGGGATGAGCAGTTCTTC. Using reference TRBV13 and TRBJ2-1 for the parts outside the CDR3, the full variable domain is AAGVIQSPRHLIKEKRETATLKCYPIPRHDTVYWYQQGPGQDPQFLISFYEKMQSDKGSIPDRFSAQQFSDYHSELNMSSLELGDSALYFCASSLEETRDEQFFGPGTRLTVL.

The V gene is TRBV6-5, the J gene TRBJ1-6; D is ambiguous. There are 12 residues in the CDR3. Between the trimmed V and J ends, which lost 4 bases and 7 bases, there was a span of 5 bases. Germline CDR1 reads MNHEY; CDR2 reads SVGAGI. The CDR3: CASSSLNSPLHF. CDR3 nucleotide sequence: TGTGCCAGCAGTTCGTTAAATTCACCCCTCCACTTT.

This chain joins TRBV9 and TRBJ2-2, with 7 bases aligning to TRBD1. V trimming: 9 bases; J trimming: 3 bases; junction bases outside the gene matches: 5. Germline CDR1 is SGDLS and CDR2 is YYNGEE. The CDR3 totals 13 residues. The CDR3 sequence is CATKTGDTGELFF. CDR3 nucleotides: TGTGCCACCAAAACAGGGGACACCGGGGAGCTGTTTTTT.

The CDR3 DNA sequence: TGTGCCACCAGCAGAGAGGGACATTATGGCTACACCTTC. This codes for CATSREGHYGYTF. The chain is built from TRBV15 and TRBJ1-2; tentative D call: TRBD1 (6 bases). The V end lost 0 bases, the J end lost 5 bases, and 7 bases lay between the germline ends. Germline CDR1 is LNHNV and CDR2 is YYDKDF (reference sequence). CDR3 length: 13 residues.